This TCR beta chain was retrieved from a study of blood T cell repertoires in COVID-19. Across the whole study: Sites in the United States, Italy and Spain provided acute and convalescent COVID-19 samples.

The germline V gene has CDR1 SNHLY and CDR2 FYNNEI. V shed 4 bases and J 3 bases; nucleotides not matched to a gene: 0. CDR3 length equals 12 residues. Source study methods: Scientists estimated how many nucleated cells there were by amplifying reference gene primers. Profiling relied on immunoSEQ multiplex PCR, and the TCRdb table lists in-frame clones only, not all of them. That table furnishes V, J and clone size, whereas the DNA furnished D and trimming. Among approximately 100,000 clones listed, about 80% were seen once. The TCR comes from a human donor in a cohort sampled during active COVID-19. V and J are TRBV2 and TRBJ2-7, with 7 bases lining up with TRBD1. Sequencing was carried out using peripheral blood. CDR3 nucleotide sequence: TGTGCCAGCAGTGGACAGGGCTACGAGCAGTACTTC. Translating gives CASSGQGYEQYF.